Given below is one T cell receptor beta chain in context. CDR1 and CDR2 (germline): SQVTM, ANQGSEA. The CDR3 loop spans 13 amino acids. The germline V and J ends were trimmed by 5 bases and 1 base, with 11 bases remaining between them. Via MiXCR, TCRdb re-called the RT-PCR reads, giving one row per CDR3 protein. Of almost 700,000 distinct CDR3 sequences in the sample, 12% to 15% were seen once. The TCR originated in a female donor in good health, serving as a healthy control. The V and J genes are TRBV29-1 and TRBJ1-1; a possible D gene is TRBD1 (5 bases). The specimen sequenced was memory CD4+ T cells from blood. CDR3 protein: CSVFDSTNTEAFF. The CDR3 DNA is TGCAGCGTTTTTGACAGTACGAACACTGAAGCTTTCTTT.